The clone carrying this TCR beta chain was counted once. Its antigen is undetermined. CDR3 size: 15 residues. Germline lookup yields CDR1 KGHSH and CDR2 LQKENI. V trimming: 2 bases; J trimming: 1 base; junction bases outside the gene matches: 3. The data belong to a study of shared clonotypes between healthy human individuals. Study-level results: Clonotype sharing among donors was expected to depend on sequencing depth.

CD8 cells classed as naive were CD45RO-negative and positively selected for CCR7, excluding terminally differentiated effector memory CD45RA+ cells. Clones were read by immunoSEQ multiplex PCR, and TCRdb kept only the in-frame ones, dropping some. The sample has around 2,000,000 clones, around 96% seen once. The TCR comes from a man between 18 and 35 years old in good health. This chain uses TRBV18 with TRBJ2-3; 7 bases are shared with TRBD1. Sequencing was done on a sample of naive CD8+ T cells sorted from blood. CDR3 amino acids: CASSPKGAGTDTQYF. The CDR3 DNA reads TGTGCCAGCTCACCAAAGGGGGCCGGCACAGATACGCAGTATTTT.